The 3 T cell receptor beta chains listed next were all sequenced from one sample in a study of CD8+CD57+ T cells in acquired aplastic anemia. TCR beta VDJ and CDR3 profiles were obtained from a genomic DNA template. TCRdb reanalysed the reads using MiXCR and keeps one entry per CDR3 protein. The sample records 100,000 to 150,000 distinct CDR3 sequences, 41% being singletons. Source material: sorted CD4+, CD8+, or CD8+CD57+ T cells (not recorded which) from PBMCs. The origin of the receptors is a human donor in good health, serving as a control.

Notes on this clonotype: One end of the junction fails to match germline, which may point to a read error. This chain uses TRBV29-1 with TRBJ2-7; TRBD1 matches 7 bases. This CDR3 contains 14 residues. Germline values: CDR1 SQVTM, CDR2 ANQGSEA. The CDR3 loop is CSVTLRQGGNELYF. CDR3 nucleotides: TGCAGCGTTACCCTCCGACAGGGTGGGAACGAGCTGTACTTC.

This clonotype was observed at least ten times. The gene calls are TRBV6-1 and TRBJ2-6; possibly TRBD1 for D (5 bases). V was pared by 4 bases and J by 4 bases, with 11 bases between. The CDR3 runs to 15 residues. CDR1 MNHNS and CDR2 SASEGT come from the germline V gene. The CDR3 DNA reads as TGTGCCAGCAGTGTGCACTCAGGGGGGGCCAACGTCCTGACTTTC. Encoded protein: CASSVHSGGANVLTF.

The sample holds many counts of this clonotype. The rearrangement links TRBV29-1 to TRBJ1-1; D gene uncertain. The V gene lost 4 bases and the J gene lost 2 bases, with 11 bases spanning the gap. This CDR3 region has 13 residues. Germline V gives CDR1 SQVTM, CDR2 ANQGSEA. Here the CDR3 reads CSVGPNRNTEAFF. As DNA, the CDR3 is TGCAGCGTTGGTCCGAACAGAAACACTGAAGCTTTCTTT.